This TCR beta chain was documented in a study of shared clonotypes between healthy human individuals. Study-level points and caveats: Memory subsets generally showed smaller estimated richness than naive subsets did.

Naive CD8 cells comprised CD45RO-negative, CCR7-positively selected cells, excluding terminally differentiated effector memory CD45RA+ cells. The germline CDR1 and CDR2 sequences are MGHDK and SYGVNS. The trim removed 4 bases at V and 8 bases at J, leaving 8 bases unmatched. This CDR3 region has 14 residues. This clone came up once. Its antigen is not known. Measured with immunoSEQ multiplex PCR; TCRdb has only the in-frame clones, and not every one. This sample has some 580,000 clones, with roughly 98% found just once. The origin of this receptor is a man aged 30-40 years in good health. V gene TRBV25-1 combines with J gene TRBJ2-1; 7 bases are shared with TRBD2. Sequencing input: naive CD8+ T cells sorted from blood. The CDR3 is CASSVGLVVDEQFF. The DNA for the CDR3 is TGTGCCAGCAGTGTAGGACTAGTCGTCGATGAGCAGTTCTTC.